The 9 T cell receptor beta chains below all came from one sample that was sequenced in a study of T cell repertoires in aging, cancer and after chemotherapy. TCR beta rearrangements were amplified from peripheral blood genomic DNA. A mixed TRB-A/B primer pool amplified rearranged TRB by multiplex touch-down PCR. TCRdb reprocessed the multiplex PCR reads with MiXCR, giving one entry per CDR3 protein. The profile shows about 2,000 distinct CDR3 sequences, about 30% of them singletons. The material sequenced was blood. These TCRs come from a human donor with a solid tumor.

The rearrangement uses TRBV25-1 and TRBJ2-7, with 8 bases lining up with TRBD1. The CDR3 has 16 amino acids. Germline assignment: CDR1 MGHDK and CDR2 SYGVNS. Trimming cost V 4 bases and J 3 bases; bases outside gene matches: 11. CDR3: CASSGTRQGLYYEQYF. The DNA of the CDR3 is TGTGCCAGCAGTGGCACCAGACAGGGGTTATACTACGAGCAGTACTTC.

The chain couples TRBV30 to TRBJ2-2; 8 bases match TRBD1. V lost 1 base and J lost 4; bases outside the gene matches: 2. This CDR3 is built from 14 residues. Germline V gives CDR1 GTSNPN, CDR2 SVGIG (reference sequence). CDR3 protein: CAWSGDRGTGELFF. The CDR3, as DNA: TGTGCCTGGAGTGGAGACAGGGGCACCGGGGAGCTGTTTTTT.

The chain employs TRBV19 and TRBJ2-3, with 14 bases identical to TRBD2. CDR1 is LNHDA and CDR2 is SQIVND in the germline V gene (reference sequence). Losses at the gene ends were 5 bases for V and 3 bases for J; bases not matched to a gene: 10. The CDR3 covers 18 residues. CDR3 amino acids: CASSSYRGLAGVTDTQYF. In DNA form, the CDR3 reads TGTGCCAGTAGTTCATACCGGGGACTAGCGGGGGTTACAGATACGCAGTATTTT.

The genes are TRBV2 and TRBJ2-1; 10 bases map to TRBD2. J lost 7 bases, V lost 5 bases, and 8 bases had no gene match. The CDR3 contains 15 residues. The germline CDR1 and CDR2 sequences are SNHLY and FYNNEI. This CDR3 is CASSQRGGEGNEQFF. CDR3 in DNA: TGTGCCAGCAGTCAGCGGGGGGGCGAGGGGAATGAGCAGTTCTTC.

In its sample, this clonotype is large (0.1 to 1%). J is TRBJ1-4 and V is TRBV19; the D is unclear. V lost 1 base, J lost 3 bases, and 9 bases lay in between. CDR3 length: 15 amino acids. Germline lookup yields CDR1 LNHDA and CDR2 SQIVND (reference sequence). For the CDR3, the DNA is TGTGCCAGTAGTATAGGAGGGAAGGCTAATGAAAAACTGTTTTTT. This sequence encodes CASSIGGKANEKLFF. The whole variable domain, filled in from reference TRBV19 and TRBJ1-4, reads DGGITQSPKYLFRKEGQNVTLSCEQNLNHDAMYWYRQDPGQGLRLIYYSQIVNDFQKGDIAEGYSVSREKKESFPLTVTSAQKNPTAFYLCASSIGGKANEKLFFGSGTQLSVL.

Relative to its sample, this clonotype is medium-sized. The rearrangement links TRBV6-5 to TRBJ1-5; D gene ambiguous. Trimming took 4 bases from V and 0 from J, leaving 10 bases between them. The CDR3 contains 15 residues. Per the germline V gene, CDR1 is MNHEY and CDR2 is SVGAGI. This CDR3 is CASSSSLGSNQPQHF. CDR3 coding DNA: TGTGCCAGCAGTTCCTCCCTGGGTAGCAATCAGCCCCAGCATTTT.

This clonotype is classed as medium-sized. CDR3 amino acids: CSGRTAVGQYF. In nucleotides, the CDR3 is TGCAGTGGGAGGACGGCGGTTGGGCAGTACTTC. The chain employs TRBV20-1 and TRBJ2-7; D perhaps matches TRBD2 (5 bases). The CDR3 length is 11 residues. The V end was cut by 7 bases, the J end by 9 bases, with 16 bases between. The germline V gene encodes CDR1 DFQATT and CDR2 SNEGSKA (reference sequence).

By frequency in the sample, this clonotype is medium-sized. This chain connects TRBV12-3 or TRBV12-4 to TRBJ2-1; 13 positions match TRBD2. The CDR3 length is 16 residues. V trimming: 6 bases; J trimming: 8 bases; junction bases outside the gene matches: 10. The CDR3 region has the DNA TGTGCCAGCAGGCCTTTACTAGCGGGGGGGCCACATGAGCAGTTCTTC. Its protein is CASRPLLAGGPHEQFF.

This clonotype is medium-sized. The chain is built from TRBV6-5 and TRBJ1-5, with TRBD1 as a possible D gene (5 bases). With 4 bases removed from V and 0 bases from J, the gap between germline ends came to 10 bases. In germline, CDR1 is MNHEY, CDR2 SVGAGI. The CDR3 extends over 15 amino acids. The CDR3 bases are TGTGCCAGCAGTTTCGACAGTTATAGCAATCAGCCCCAGCATTTT. Residues: CASSFDSYSNQPQHF.